The TCR beta chain described here comes from a study of blood T cell repertoires in COVID-19. Looking at the study overall: The study drew acute and convalescent COVID-19 samples from the United States, Italy and Spain.

The germline CDR1 and CDR2 sequences are LNHDA and SQIVND (reference sequence). The CDR3 spans 14 residues. V lost 5 bases, J lost 2 bases, and 9 bases lay in between. TCRdb keeps only in-frame clones here, not all; method: immunoSEQ multiplex PCR. The table lists around 98,000 clones, roughly 85% of them singletons. The rearrangement joins TRBV19 to TRBJ2-2, with D possibly TRBD2 on 5 matching bases. This TCR was recovered from a man between 65 and 85 years old with acute or convalescent COVID-19. Sequenced sample: peripheral blood. The CDR3: CASSEGTNTGELFF. The CDR3 DNA is TGTGCCAGTAGTGAGGGTACTAACACCGGGGAGCTGTTTTTT.